The 6 T cell receptor beta chains reported below all come from one sample, sequenced in a study of graft-versus-host responses after intestinal transplantation. The antigens for these receptors are not known. The method was immunoSEQ multiplex PCR; TCRdb's version includes in-frame clones alone and lacks a portion of them. The sample shows 140,000 or so clones, 80% to 95% of them seen only once. The specimen comprised unstimulated CD4+ T cells sorted from spleen or lymph node cells, sampled before intestinal transplant. These receptors were collected from a human donor who received an intestinal transplant.

The chain carries TRBV19 and TRBJ2-7, with 13 nucleotides matching TRBD2. J lost 7 bases, V lost 4 bases, and 7 bases had no gene match. Germline CDR1 LNHDA, CDR2 SQIVND (reference sequence). There are 15 residues in the CDR3. In DNA, the CDR3 is TGTGCCAGTAGTACTGGGACTAGCGGGACCCAGGAGCAGTACTTC. Translation gives CASSTGTSGTQEQYF.

The rearrangement links TRBV19 to TRBJ2-7, with TRBD1 as a possible D gene (6 bases). V lost 3 bases and J lost 3, with 12 bases in between. The CDR3 extends over 14 amino acids. CDR1 and CDR2 (germline): LNHDA, SQIVND (reference sequence). The CDR3 DNA reads TGTGCCAGTAGTATCCGACAGGAGTACTACGAGCAGTACTTC. Amino acids: CASSIRQEYYEQYF.

The chain employs TRBV6-1 and TRBJ1-1; 12 nucleotides match TRBD1. Germline CDR1 is MNHNS and CDR2 is SASEGT. V was pared by 5 bases and J by 6 bases, with 4 bases of the junction left unmatched. This CDR3 is 14 amino acids long. DNA for the CDR3: TGTGCCAGCAGTTCGGGACAGGGGGCCGCTGAAGCTTTCTTT. Translated, it gives CASSSGQGAAEAFF.

This rearrangement joins TRBV6-1 to TRBJ2-7, with 7 positions matching TRBD2. The CDR3 is 16 amino acids. CDR1 and CDR2 from the germline V gene are MNHNS and SASEGT. Trimming took 2 bases from V and 3 from J; bases not matched to a gene: 10. In DNA form, the CDR3 reads TGTGCCAGCAGTGAAATCCCTAGCGGCCCCTTCTACGAGCAGTACTTC. Translating gives CASSEIPSGPFYEQYF.

The J gene is TRBJ2-7, the V gene TRBV6-6; a possible D gene is TRBD1 (5 bases). CDR1 is MNHNY, CDR2 SVGAGI, per germline (reference sequence). Trimming took off 2 bases at V and 3 bases at J, with 8 bases between the two ends. The CDR3 loop spans 13 amino acids. DNA for the CDR3: TGTGCCAGCAGTTACCCGACAGTCTACGAGCAGTACTTC. Amino acid sequence: CASSYPTVYEQYF.

The V call is TRBV15, the J call TRBJ2-5; D is undetermined. Per germline, CDR1 LNHNV and CDR2 YYDKDF (reference sequence). Between the trimmed V and J ends, which lost 0 bases and 4 bases, there was a span of 3 bases. The CDR3 is made up of 12 amino acids. CDR3 loop: CATSRDTETQYF. The DNA of the CDR3 is TGTGCCACCAGCAGAGATACAGAGACCCAGTACTTC.